This T cell receptor beta chain came from a study of blood T cell repertoires in COVID-19. At the level of the study: PBMCs, B-cell-depleted T cells, or T cells provided the cDNA or gDNA that made up the material.

In germline, CDR1 is SGHRS, CDR2 YFSETQ. V lost 2 bases, J lost 0 bases, and 10 bases stayed unmatched. The CDR3 runs 19 residues. Only in-frame clones appear in the TCRdb table, and some are missing; sequencing was by immunoSEQ multiplex PCR. The data hold 150,000 to 170,000 clones, with approximately 73% observed a single time. Material for sequencing was peripheral blood. The origin of this receptor is a woman of 80 years or more with acute or convalescent COVID-19. This sequence joins TRBV5-1 and TRBJ2-1, with 11 bases aligning to TRBD2. CDR3: CASSLLAGAIPSSYNEQFF. CDR3 in DNA: TGCGCCAGCAGCTTACTAGCGGGGGCCATCCCGAGCTCCTACAATGAGCAGTTCTTC.